The present TCR beta chain was sequenced within a study of shared clonotypes between healthy human individuals. CDR1 is SQVTM and CDR2 is ANQGSEA in the germline V gene. There are 15 residues in the CDR3. Trimming shortened V by 4 bases and J by 0 bases, and 13 bases separated the two germline ends. TCRdb's copy holds only in-frame clones and misses some; the assay was immunoSEQ multiplex PCR. Found here are roughly 2.2 million clones, 80% to 95% of them singletons; the top ten hold 0.39%. The TCR sequence derives from a man aged 18 to 30 in good health. Some clones in this sample may be carry-over from other donors' samples. The material sequenced was naive CD4+ T cells from PBMCs. As to subset: CD45RA+ positively selected. The genes are TRBV29-1 and TRBJ2-1; D call uncertain. The CDR3 DNA reads TGCAGCGTTGTCAGGCCGGAGAGCTCCTACAATGAGCAGTTCTTC. It encodes CSVVRPESSYNEQFF.